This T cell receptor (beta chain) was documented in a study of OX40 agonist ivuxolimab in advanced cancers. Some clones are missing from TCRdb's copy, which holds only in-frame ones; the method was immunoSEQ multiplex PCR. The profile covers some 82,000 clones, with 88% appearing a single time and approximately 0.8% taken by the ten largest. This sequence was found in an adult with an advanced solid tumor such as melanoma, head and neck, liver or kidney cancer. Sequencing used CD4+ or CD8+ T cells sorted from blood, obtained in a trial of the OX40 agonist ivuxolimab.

CDR3 in DNA: TGTGCCAGCAGCTCCTCGTCTAGCGGGAGGGCGGACGGTACGCAGTATTTT. It translates to CASSSSSSGRADGTQYF. The chain joins TRBV7-6 to TRBJ2-3; 12 positions agree with TRBD2. V lost 4 bases, J lost 8 bases, and 13 bases stayed unmatched. This CDR3 has 17 amino acids. CDR1 SGHVS and CDR2 FNYEAQ come from the germline V gene.